Shown below are 32 T cell receptor beta chains from a single sample sequenced in a study of a mutant IDH1 vaccine in newly diagnosed glioma. The antigens these receptors bind are not known. Here immunoSEQ multiplex PCR was the method, and the copy in TCRdb shows in-frame clones only, minus some. Among 25,000 to 30,000 clones listed, around 89% were seen once. The time point here: week 5, during vaccination. It was 300 ug of mutant IDH1 20-mer peptide that made up each vaccine dose, given with topical imiquimod. Material: PBMCs, obtained from a glioma patient whose treatment included an IDH1 peptide vaccine. Receptor source: a man aged 18 to 29 with glioma.

The chain joins TRBV5-6 to TRBJ2-7, with D possibly matching TRBD1 (6 bases). Germline CDR1 is SGHDT and CDR2 is YYEEEE. V dropped 3 bases and J dropped 6 bases, with 16 bases sitting between them. The CDR3 totals 14 residues. The DNA of the CDR3 is TGTGCCAGCAGCTCGCAACAGGGCCCCGGCGAGCAGTACTTC. Translated, it gives CASSSQQGPGEQYF.

The rearrangement links TRBV5-6 to TRBJ1-2, with D possibly being TRBD1 (5 bases). In germline, CDR1 is SGHDT, CDR2 YYEEEE. Between the trimmed V and J ends, which lost 0 bases and 4 bases, there was a span of 10 bases. The CDR3 length is 14 residues. CDR3 DNA: TGTGCCAGCAGCTTGGGGGGACCGGCCTATGGCTACACCTTC. Protein product: CASSLGGPAYGYTF.

DNA for the CDR3: TGTGCCAGCAGCTTAATGGGACAGGTACCCACCGGGGAGCTGTTTTTT. Protein sequence: CASSLMGQVPTGELFF. This chain connects TRBV7-2 to TRBJ2-2; 8 positions agree with TRBD1. The CDR3 is 16 residues long. Germline V gene sequence: CDR1 SGHTA, CDR2 FQGNSA. The trim removed 2 bases at V and 4 bases at J, leaving 6 bases unmatched.

This rearrangement joins TRBV27 to TRBJ1-2, with D perhaps matching TRBD1 (5 bases). CDR1 is MNHEY and CDR2 is SMNVEV in the germline V gene (reference sequence). This CDR3 contains 12 residues. Between the trimmed V and J ends, which lost 8 bases and 7 bases, there was a span of 14 bases. CDR3 sequence: CASLGRDAGYTF. Here the CDR3 DNA reads TGTGCCAGCCTGGGCAGGGATGCTGGCTACACCTTC.

This clone has only a few counts. J is TRBJ2-7 and V is TRBV4-3; a possible D gene is TRBD1 (6 bases). V lost 1 base to trimming and J lost 6 bases, with 13 bases between them. CDR3 size: 14 residues. CDR1 and CDR2 (germline): LGHNA, YSLEER. CDR3 bases: TGCGCCAGCAGCCAAGCCTCGACAGGCGCCGAGCAGTACTTC. Encoded protein: CASSQASTGAEQYF.

The V and J genes are TRBV4-2 and TRBJ2-5; TRBD2 agrees at 12 bases. Germline loops: CDR1 LGHNA, CDR2 YNFKEQ. CDR3 length: 18 residues. The V gene end was trimmed by 0 bases and the J gene end by 3 bases; junction bases not matched to a gene: 8. CDR3 in amino acids: CASSQDLTSGSIEETQYF. DNA for the CDR3: TGTGCCAGCAGCCAAGACTTGACTAGCGGGAGTATCGAAGAGACCCAGTACTTC.

The genes are TRBV20-1 and TRBJ1-2; D is undetermined. Germline values: CDR1 DFQATT, CDR2 SNEGSKA (reference sequence). Between the trimmed V and J ends, which lost 2 bases and 2 bases, there was a span of 3 bases. The CDR3 covers 11 residues. Here the CDR3 DNA reads TGCAGTGCTAGAAACAACTATGGCTACACCTTC. Translation gives CSARNNYGYTF.

The chain carries TRBV6-6 and TRBJ2-1; TRBD2 is a possible D gene (6 bases). CDR1 and CDR2 from the germline V gene are MNHNY and SVGAGI (reference sequence). The CDR3 runs 14 residues. V was cut by 7 bases and J by 7 bases, with 17 bases left in between. The CDR3 loop is CASTDPWRVNEQFF. The CDR3 coding sequence is TGTGCCAGCACCGACCCCTGGAGGGTAAATGAGCAGTTCTTC.

The chain joins TRBV10-3 to TRBJ1-5; TRBD1 agrees at 7 bases. The trim removed 3 bases at V and 3 bases at J, leaving 8 bases unmatched. This CDR3 is built from 16 residues. CDR1 is ENHRY and CDR2 is SYGVKD in the germline V gene. The CDR3 nucleotides read TGTGCCATCAGTGAAGGGCAGGGGGGTTACAATCAGCCCCAGCATTTT. Protein product: CAISEGQGGYNQPQHF.

The chain joins TRBV4-3 to TRBJ2-7, with D unresolved. The CDR3 totals 14 residues. Germline CDR1 and CDR2: LGHNA and YSLEER. The ends were cut back, 6 bases at V and 0 bases at J, with 12 bases in the middle. CDR3 region: CASSRSKGSYEQYF. CDR3 nucleotides: TGCGCCAGCAGTCGAAGTAAAGGCTCCTACGAGCAGTACTTC.

The chain employs TRBV10-1 and TRBJ2-2; D ambiguous. Germline V CDR1 and CDR2: WNHNN, SYGVQD (reference sequence). Deletions cut 2 bases from V and 6 bases from J, with 4 bases between. There are 12 residues in the CDR3. This CDR3 is CASSERAGELFF. CDR3 DNA: TGCGCCAGCAGTGAGAGGGCCGGGGAGCTGTTTTTT.

The rearrangement links TRBV7-9 to TRBJ2-3; TRBD1 agrees at 7 bases. This CDR3 comprises 18 residues. V trimming: 2 bases; J trimming: 2 bases; junction bases outside the gene matches: 13. Per the germline V gene, CDR1 is SEHNR and CDR2 is FQNEAQ (reference sequence). The CDR3 nucleotides read TGTGCCAGCAGCTTACCGACGAGGGGGCAGGTCATCACAGATACGCAGTATTTT. Translating gives CASSLPTRGQVITDTQYF.

This chain uses TRBV6-5 with TRBJ2-3; D ambiguous. The CDR3 covers 11 residues. The V gene's germline CDR1 is MNHEY and CDR2 SVGAGI. The V gene lost 8 bases and the J gene lost 2 bases, with 5 bases spanning the gap. The CDR3 region is CASGHTDTQYF. CDR3 nucleotide sequence: TGTGCCAGCGGTCACACAGATACGCAGTATTTT.

This chain connects TRBV11-2 to TRBJ2-3; perhaps D is TRBD1 or TRBD2 (5 bases each). Germline CDR1 and CDR2: SGHAT and FQNNGV. V lost 1 base to trimming and J lost 0 bases, with 8 bases between them. There are 15 residues in the CDR3. The DNA for the CDR3 is TGTGCCAGCAGCTTAGGAGGGGCAAGCACAGATACGCAGTATTTT. Its protein is CASSLGGASTDTQYF.

V gene TRBV29-1 combines with J gene TRBJ2-3, with 7 positions matching TRBD2. J lost 0 bases, V lost 7 bases, and 7 bases had no gene match. The CDR3 is 14 amino acids. Germline CDR1 reads SQVTM; CDR2 reads ANQGSEA. CDR3 amino acids: CSAKTGGSTDTQYF. The DNA of the CDR3 is TGCAGCGCCAAAACCGGGGGGAGCACAGATACGCAGTATTTT.

V gene TRBV9 combines with J gene TRBJ2-3, with TRBD2 identical over 13 bases. Trimming took 3 bases from V and 5 from J; bases not matched to a gene: 3. The CDR3 is 15 residues long. CDR1 and CDR2 from the germline V gene are SGDLS and YYNGEE. CDR3 amino acids: CASSEGLAGVDTQYF. In DNA, the CDR3 is TGTGCCAGCAGCGAAGGACTAGCGGGAGTAGATACGCAGTATTTT.

J is TRBJ1-5 and V is TRBV6-6, with D possibly being TRBD1 (5 bases). The V end lost 8 bases, the J end lost 5 bases, and 7 bases lay between the germline ends. Germline CDR1 is MNHNY and CDR2 is SVGAGI (reference sequence). This CDR3 has 11 amino acids. CDR3 amino acids: CASGTYQPQHF. The DNA for the CDR3 is TGTGCCAGCGGGACCTATCAGCCCCAGCATTTT.

V gene TRBV5-1 combines with J gene TRBJ1-1; no firm D call. The V and J ends lost 3 bases and 12 bases respectively, with 18 bases between them. CDR3 size: 13 residues. Germline V gene lookup returns CDR1 SGHRS and CDR2 YFSETQ. The CDR3 spells CASSSSPDGKPFF. Written as DNA, the CDR3 is TGCGCCAGCAGCTCATCACCCGACGGGAAACCTTTCTTT.

By its share, this clone is medium-sized (0.01 to 0.1%). This sequence joins TRBV30 and TRBJ1-5, with D perhaps TRBD1 (6 bases). Germline assignment: CDR1 GTSNPN and CDR2 SVGIG (reference sequence). The CDR3 has 16 residues. V was clipped by 0 bases and J by 4 bases, with 16 bases between them. The CDR3 region is CAWSVPGAPTNQPQHF. The CDR3 nucleotides are TGTGCCTGGAGTGTACCGGGGGCACCCACTAATCAGCCCCAGCATTTT.

The chain couples TRBV19 to TRBJ2-1; 8 nucleotides align to TRBD1. The V and J ends lost 3 bases and 3 bases, in that order; junction bases with no gene match: 1. Germline V gene data show CDR1 as LNHDA and CDR2 as SQIVND (reference sequence). This CDR3 is 14 amino acids long. CDR3 residues: CASSMGQVYNEQFF. Written as DNA, the CDR3 is TGTGCCAGTAGTATGGGACAGGTCTACAATGAGCAGTTCTTC.

This clone was recorded once. The chain uses TRBV6-5 and TRBJ2-5, with 7 bases lining up with TRBD2. Trimming at V came to 8 bases and at J to 7 bases, leaving 4 bases not matched to a gene. The germline V gene encodes CDR1 MNHEY and CDR2 SVGAGI. This CDR3 region has 11 residues. CDR3 DNA: TGTGCCAGCGGGGACTATCCGACCCAGTACTTC. This encodes CASGDYPTQYF.

This sequence joins TRBV4-3 and TRBJ1-1, with D tentatively TRBD1 (6 bases). The length of the CDR3 is 14 residues. The ends were cut back, 4 bases at V and 5 bases at J, with 14 bases in the middle. CDR1 and CDR2 from the germline V gene are LGHNA and YSLEER. CDR3: CASSRSQGYTEAFF. For the CDR3, the DNA is TGCGCCAGCAGCCGCAGCCAGGGGTATACTGAAGCTTTCTTT.

The chain links TRBV4-1 to TRBJ1-4, with no clear D. CDR3 length: 15 residues. The germline CDR1 and CDR2 sequences are MGHRA and YSYEKL. Trimming stripped 1 base from V and 5 bases from J, with 11 bases between. This CDR3 reads CASSQGFSLNEKLFF. The CDR3 coding sequence is TGCGCCAGCAGCCAAGGGTTCAGCCTCAATGAAAAACTGTTTTTT.

CDR3 sequence: CASSLWGTGEEETQYF. The CDR3 DNA reads TGCGCCAGCAGCTTGTGGGGGACTGGGGAGGAGGAGACCCAGTACTTC. The chain joins TRBV5-1 to TRBJ2-5, with a possible D match to TRBD2 (6 bases). Germline CDR1 is SGHRS and CDR2 is YFSETQ. The CDR3 has 16 residues. Trimming stripped 1 base from V and 5 bases from J, with 18 bases between.

This clone was observed once. The rearrangement joins TRBV7-2 to TRBJ2-3; 9 bases agree with TRBD2. Trimming cost V 3 bases and J 2 bases; bases outside gene matches: 3. CDR1 and CDR2 from the germline V gene are SGHTA and FQGNSA. The CDR3 contains 15 residues. CDR3 region: CASSFASGVTDTQYF. CDR3 coding DNA: TGTGCCAGCAGCTTCGCTAGCGGGGTCACAGATACGCAGTATTTT. The complete variable domain, with remaining parts taken from reference TRBV7-2 and TRBJ2-3, reads GAGVSQSPSNKVTEKGKDVELRCDPISGHTALYWYRQSLGQGLEFLIYFQGNSAPDKSGLPSDRFSAERTGGSVSTLTIQRTQQEDSAVYLCASSFASGVTDTQYFGPGTRLTVL.

This clone was seen more than once but under ten times. The V gene is TRBV2, the J gene TRBJ1-1, with D unclear. CDR1 is SNHLY, CDR2 FYNNEI, per germline. The V and J ends lost 5 bases and 1 base respectively, with 5 bases between them. CDR3 length: 12 amino acids. CDR3 in DNA: TGTGCCAGCAGTAAAGAGAACACTGAAGCTTTCTTT. Its translation: CASSKENTEAFF.

The chain is built from TRBV5-4 and TRBJ2-2; 13 bases agree with TRBD2. Trimming at V came to 5 bases and at J to 4 bases, leaving 2 bases not matched to a gene. The CDR3 extends over 15 amino acids. Per the germline V gene, CDR1 is SGHNT and CDR2 is YYREEE (reference sequence). The CDR3 coding sequence is TGTGCCAGCAGAAGACTAGCGGGAGGCACCGGGGAGCTGTTTTTT. Amino acids: CASRRLAGGTGELFF.

The rearrangement joins TRBV7-2 to TRBJ1-1; D is unclear. V gave up 4 bases and J gave up 3 bases, with 12 bases separating them. The germline V gene has CDR1 SGHTA and CDR2 FQGNSA. This CDR3 has 14 amino acids. CDR3 nucleotide sequence: TGTGCCAGCAGCTCTCACCTCGGGGACACTGAAGCTTTCTTT. It yields the protein CASSSHLGDTEAFF. Variable domain in full (rest from reference TRBV7-2 and TRBJ1-1): GAGVSQSPSNKVTEKGKDVELRCDPISGHTALYWYRQSLGQGLEFLIYFQGNSAPDKSGLPSDRFSAERTGGSVSTLTIQRTQQEDSAVYLCASSSHLGDTEAFFGQGTRLTVV.

V and J are TRBV7-2 and TRBJ1-5; TRBD1 aligns across 10 bases. V lost 5 bases and J lost 7; bases outside the gene matches: 2. The CDR3 has 13 amino acids. Germline CDR1 and CDR2: SGHTA and FQGNSA. This CDR3 is CASSQGQGQPQHF. The CDR3 DNA sequence: TGTGCCAGCAGCCAGGGACAGGGGCAGCCCCAGCATTTT.

The gene calls are TRBV7-2 and TRBJ1-1; no clear D. Trimming pared 1 base from V and 8 bases from J, leaving 11 bases between. CDR1 SGHTA and CDR2 FQGNSA come from the germline V gene. The CDR3 length is 13 residues. The CDR3 is CASSLVGTSEAFF. CDR3 DNA: TGTGCCAGCAGCTTAGTTGGTACATCGGAAGCTTTCTTT.

The chain joins TRBV7-9 to TRBJ1-1; possible D gene TRBD1, 5 bases. Germline V lookup: CDR1 SEHNR, CDR2 FQNEAQ (reference sequence). With 1 base removed from V and 1 base from J, the gap between germline ends came to 13 bases. This CDR3 has 16 residues. CDR3 DNA: TGTGCCAGCAGCTTAGGACAGATAAGTACGAACACTGAAGCTTTCTTT. Protein product: CASSLGQISTNTEAFF.

This chain links TRBV6-5 with TRBJ1-5; D might be TRBD1 (6 bases). This CDR3 contains 13 residues. Germline CDR1 reads MNHEY; CDR2 reads SVGAGI. V lost 6 bases to trimming and J lost 3 bases, with 9 bases between them. The CDR3: CASRQGFNQPQHF. The DNA for the CDR3 is TGTGCCAGCAGACAGGGATTCAATCAGCCCCAGCATTTT.